This record concerns one T cell receptor (beta chain) sequence. Its antigen is unidentified. Healthy Caucasians from Russia aged about 6 to 90 served as donors. Extracted total RNA amounted to at least 6 micrograms for each sample. The data originate from a study of blood T cells in healthy people across ages. Overall study results and limits: Per million T cells, the diversity of TCR beta decreased roughly linearly as age advanced.

Primers used in a second PCR of about 6 to 12 cycles were a sample-barcoded 5' primer and a J-beta primer mix. TCRdb redid the calling of the 5' RACE reads with MiXCR, one entry per CDR3 protein. The sample has 1.5 million to 1.9 million distinct CDR3 sequences, 40% to 45% seen once. The ends lost 4 bases at V and 4 bases at J; junction bases unmatched: 6. Germline V gene data show CDR1 as SGHDT and CDR2 as YYEEEE. The CDR3 sequence is 14 residues long. This TCR came from a woman under 30 in good health. The chain carries TRBV5-6 and TRBJ2-7; TRBD2 matches at 9 bases. The specimen was blood. CDR3 sequence reads: CASSLGTSIYEQYF. CDR3 coding DNA: TGTGCCAGCAGCCTCGGGACTAGCATTTACGAGCAGTACTTC.